A selection of T cell receptor beta chains follows, all from one sample in a study of cytomegalovirus exposure and HLA in healthy donors. Profiling relied on immunoSEQ multiplex PCR, and the TCRdb table lists in-frame clones only, not all of them. The sample lists 150,000 to 200,000 clones; 65% to 85% were seen once. Sequencing was carried out using PBMCs. The receptors were gathered from a woman aged 25 to 39 in good health and CMV-seropositive. Each CDR3 is given with its conserved first and last residue. D genes are given only for firm matches. Clone size is given for some rows only: seen once, a few or many times, or a class if the clone is expanded.

.	.	TRBJ1-1	TRBV4-1	CASSLDRLNTEAFF	TGCGCCAGCAGCCTTGACAGACTGAACACTGAAGCTTTCTTT
once	TRBD1	TRBJ1-1	TRBV2	CASSGRDRAEAFF	TGTGCCAGCAGCGGTCGGGACAGGGCTGAAGCTTTCTTT
.	.	TRBJ2-1	TRBV28	CASRTRRPGSYNEQFF	TGTGCCAGCAGAACGAGGAGGCCGGGTTCCTACAATGAGCAGTTCTTC
.	TRBD1	TRBJ1-3	TRBV28	CASSRGTGFSGNTIYF	TGTGCCAGCAGCCGCGGGACAGGATTTTCTGGAAACACCATATATTTT
.	.	TRBJ2-3	TRBV10-1	CASSEPFIQRAGGTDTQYF	TGCGCCAGCAGTGAGCCCTTTATCCAAAGGGCCGGGGGCACAGATACGCAGTATTTT
.	TRBD1	TRBJ1-1	TRBV19	CASSQQGSMNTEAFF	TGTGCCAGTAGCCAACAGGGGTCGATGAACACTGAAGCTTTCTTT
.	TRBD2	TRBJ2-5	TRBV27	CASSWTSGRETQYF	TGTGCCAGCAGTTGGACTAGCGGGAGGGAGACCCAGTACTTC
.	.	TRBJ2-1	TRBV10-1	CASSDRRSSYNEQFF	TGCGCCAGCAGTGACCGGAGGAGCTCCTACAATGAGCAGTTCTTC
.	.	TRBJ2-2	TRBV10-3	CASTDSTTGELFF	TGTGCCAGTACGGACAGTACCACCGGGGAGCTGTTTTTT
few	.	TRBJ1-1	TRBV18	CASSPPVQVGLAFF	TGTGCCAGCTCACCACCGGTCCAGGTTGGTTTAGCTTTCTTT
.	.	TRBJ2-2	TRBV7-6	CASTLAEEWPGELFF	TGTGCCAGCACCTTAGCGGAGGAGTGGCCCGGGGAGCTGTTTTTT
.	.	TRBJ2-1	TRBV7-8	CASSLVMGVKYEQFF	TGTGCCAGCAGCTTAGTAATGGGAGTTAAGTATGAGCAGTTCTTC
.	.	TRBJ2-1	TRBV5-6	CASSFTRGGSDEQFF	TGTGCCAGCAGCTTTACAAGGGGGGGCTCGGATGAGCAGTTCTTC
.	.	TRBJ2-7	TRBV28	CASKYRDYEQYF	TGTGCCAGCAAGTACAGGGATTACGAGCAGTACTTC
few	.	TRBJ2-5	TRBV27	CASSPSLRDQETQYF	TGTGCCAGCAGTCCCTCCCTGCGCGACCAAGAGACCCAGTACTTC
.	.	TRBJ1-5	TRBV11-1	CASSSRAGQPQHF	TGTGCCAGCAGCTCGAGGGCTGGTCAGCCCCAGCATTTT
.	TRBD1	TRBJ2-7	TRBV27	CASSLRDRGSYEQYF	TGTGCCAGCAGTCTCCGGGACAGGGGATCCTACGAGCAGTACTTC
.	.	TRBJ1-2	TRBV6-1	CASSENGDYGYTF	TGTGCCAGCAGTGAAAACGGGGACTATGGCTACACCTTC
once	.	TRBJ1-1	TRBV7-3	CASSSTLVTEAFF	TGTGCCAGCAGCTCGACTTTAGTCACTGAAGCTTTCTTT
.	.	TRBJ2-7	TRBV19	CASSNNGAYEQYF	TGTGCCAGTAGCAACAACGGGGCCTACGAGCAGTACTTC